The rows below give T cell receptor beta chains drawn from one sample of a study of T cells in Graves' hyperthyroidism and ophthalmopathy. TCRdb passed the multiplex PCR reads through MiXCR, listing each CDR3 protein once. This table has fewer than 750,000 distinct CDR3 sequences, 14% to 15% appearing once. Sequencing used blood. The receptors here all came from a woman aged 40 to 50 with Graves' ophthalmopathy. The CDR3 runs from the conserved cysteine through the conserved F or W. The D gene is left open where the match is weak. Clone size is not always given. Where it is, it says once, few, many or a class for expanded clones.

v_gene	abundance	d_gene	j_gene	CDR3aa	CDR3nt
TRBV18	.	.	TRBJ2-7	CASSPSLAKSSYEQYF	TGTGCCAGCTCACCATCGCTAGCGAAGAGCTCCTACGAGCAGTACTTC
TRBV27	many	.	TRBJ2-7	CASSLARRGEQYF	TGTGCCAGCAGTTTAGCCCGGAGGGGGGAGCAGTACTTC
TRBV2	many	.	TRBJ2-5	CASSYRVETQYF	TGTGCCAGCAGCTACAGGGTAGAGACCCAGTACTTC
TRBV6-5	many	TRBD2	TRBJ2-2	CASGLAGDTGELFF	TGTGCCAGCGGACTAGCGGGAGACACCGGGGAGCTGTTTTTT
TRBV18	.	.	TRBJ1-1	CASSPRAGDMNTEAFF	TGTGCCAGCTCACCACGGGCAGGGGATATGAACACTGAAGCTTTCTTT
TRBV12-3/TRBV12-4	few	.	TRBJ1-6	CASNSDYNSPLHF	TGTGCCAGCAACTCCGACTATAATTCACCCCTCCACTTT
TRBV11-2	many	TRBD2	TRBJ2-5	CASSSTGGSGQETQYF	TGTGCCAGCAGCTCTACGGGAGGGTCGGGCCAAGAGACCCAGTACTTC
TRBV29-1	few	.	TRBJ1-1	CSGSGTMDTEAFF	TGCAGCGGTTCCGGGACCATGGACACTGAAGCTTTCTTT
TRBV12-3/TRBV12-4	.	.	TRBJ1-1	CASSFRAPGALGTEAFF	TGTGCCAGCAGTTTTCGAGCCCCGGGTGCATTGGGGACTGAAGCTTTCTTT
TRBV6-5	.	.	TRBJ1-1	CASSSYREVGTEAFF	TGTGCCAGCAGTTCATACAGGGAGGTTGGCACTGAAGCTTTCTTT
TRBV2	many	.	TRBJ2-7	CASSDQGNYEQYF	TGTGCCAGCAGTGACCAGGGAAACTACGAGCAGTACTTC
TRBV28	.	.	TRBJ1-1	CDSTQGVTEAFF	TGTGACAGCACCCAGGGTGTCACTGAAGCTTTCTTT
TRBV20-1	many	TRBD1	TRBJ1-4	CSARRGTGSEKLFF	TGCAGTGCTAGACGCGGGACAGGGAGTGAAAAACTGTTTTTT
TRBV30	many	.	TRBJ2-7	CAWSAGQDFHEQYF	TGTGCCTGGAGTGCCGGGCAGGATTTCCACGAGCAGTACTTC
TRBV29-1	many	.	TRBJ2-7	CSVEDPRGGSEQYF	TGCAGCGTTGAAGATCCAAGGGGGGGTTCCGAGCAGTACTTC
TRBV10-3	many	.	TRBJ2-2	CAISESRFQGDTGELFF	TGTGCCATCAGTGAGTCGAGGTTTCAGGGTGACACCGGGGAGCTGTTTTTT
TRBV5-1	many	.	TRBJ1-1	CASSLGSSNTEAFF	TGCGCCAGCAGCTTGGGGTCCTCAAACACTGAAGCTTTCTTT
TRBV6-2/TRBV6-3	many	TRBD2	TRBJ2-5	CASSYGIAGSWETQYF	TGTGCCAGCAGTTACGGGATAGCGGGTTCTTGGGAGACCCAGTACTTC
TRBV10-3	few	.	TRBJ1-2	CAISELQGRGGYTF	TGTGCCATCAGTGAGCTCCAGGGGAGAGGTGGCTACACCTTC
TRBV19	many	.	TRBJ2-2	CASSPRDFGGTGELFF	TGTGCCAGTAGTCCCAGGGACTTCGGAGGGACCGGGGAGCTGTTTTTT
TRBV30	.	.	TRBJ2-5	CAWLAQETQYF	TGTGCGTGGCTGGCACAAGAGACCCAGTACTTC
TRBV6-5	many	.	TRBJ2-7	CASSYARQASEQYF	TGTGCCAGCAGTTACGCTAGGCAGGCCAGCGAGCAGTACTTC
TRBV12-3/TRBV12-4	many	.	TRBJ1-3	CASSLVSPGNTIYF	TGTGCCAGCAGTTTAGTCAGCCCTGGAAACACCATATATTTT
TRBV19	.	.	TRBJ1-5	CASSISPGNQPQHF	TGTGCCAGTAGTATATCCCCCGGCAATCAGCCCCAGCATTTT
TRBV6-1	many	.	TRBJ1-3	CASRPIPGNTIYF	TGTGCCAGCAGGCCCATCCCGGGAAACACCATATATTTT
TRBV12-3/TRBV12-4	few	.	TRBJ2-5	CASSFRAGSQGETQYF	TGTGCCAGCAGTTTTCGGGCGGGGTCTCAGGGAGAGACCCAGTACTTC
TRBV6-1	many	TRBD1	TRBJ2-5	CASSVGTVQETQYF	TGTGCCAGCAGTGTAGGGACAGTCCAAGAGACCCAGTACTTC
TRBV11-2	.	.	TRBJ2-2	CASSLGAGLNTGELFF	TGTGCCAGCAGCTTAGGGGCGGGGTTGAACACCGGGGAGCTGTTTTTT
TRBV29-1	many	.	TRBJ1-1	CSVEAMANTEAFF	TGCAGCGTTGAAGCCATGGCGAACACTGAAGCTTTCTTT
TRBV7-2	.	.	TRBJ2-7	CASSYRQGRGEQYF	TGTGCCAGCAGCTACCGACAGGGACGGGGGGAGCAGTACTTC
TRBV28	few	TRBD2	TRBJ2-2	CASSLAGGLNTGELFF	TGTGCCAGCAGTTTAGCGGGAGGCCTGAACACCGGGGAGCTGTTTTTT
TRBV11-1	many	.	TRBJ1-2	CASSPAIGMRMNYGYTF	TGTGCCAGCAGCCCTGCTATAGGAATGAGGATGAACTATGGCTACACCTTC
TRBV27	many	TRBD2	TRBJ2-7	CASSFTHGLAAYEQYF	TGTGCCAGCAGTTTTACCCATGGACTAGCGGCCTACGAGCAGTACTTC
TRBV11-2	many	.	TRBJ2-7	CASSLDSANDYEQYF	TGTGCCAGCAGCTTAGATAGCGCCAATGACTACGAGCAGTACTTC
TRBV7-8	many	TRBD1	TRBJ1-5	CASSWTGDSNQPQHF	TGTGCCAGCAGCTGGACAGGGGATAGCAATCAGCCCCAGCATTTT
TRBV20-1	many	.	TRBJ2-2	CSARDRHQRELFF	TGCAGTGCTAGAGATCGGCACCAAAGGGAGCTGTTTTTT
TRBV19	many	.	TRBJ2-5	CASRVTQETQYF	TGTGCCAGTAGAGTCACTCAAGAGACCCAGTACTTC
TRBV6-1	.	TRBD1	TRBJ1-2	CASSLGGQTNYGYTF	TGTGCCAGCAGCCTGGGGGGACAGACTAACTATGGCTACACCTTC
TRBV6-5	many	.	TRBJ2-7	CASSYSSQARAPRYF	TGTGCCAGCAGTTACTCGTCCCAGGCACGTGCCCCTAGGTACTTC
TRBV11-2	.	.	TRBJ2-6	CASSQGGPGANVLTF	TGTGCCAGCAGCCAGGGGGGGCCTGGGGCCAACGTCCTGACTTTC
TRBV19	many	.	TRBJ1-1	CASSIWGSTEAFF	TGTGCCAGTAGTATATGGGGGAGCACTGAAGCTTTCTTT
TRBV5-1	many	TRBD1	TRBJ2-2	CASSGVPGQGHGELFF	TGCGCCAGCAGCGGTGTTCCGGGACAGGGACACGGGGAGCTGTTTTTT